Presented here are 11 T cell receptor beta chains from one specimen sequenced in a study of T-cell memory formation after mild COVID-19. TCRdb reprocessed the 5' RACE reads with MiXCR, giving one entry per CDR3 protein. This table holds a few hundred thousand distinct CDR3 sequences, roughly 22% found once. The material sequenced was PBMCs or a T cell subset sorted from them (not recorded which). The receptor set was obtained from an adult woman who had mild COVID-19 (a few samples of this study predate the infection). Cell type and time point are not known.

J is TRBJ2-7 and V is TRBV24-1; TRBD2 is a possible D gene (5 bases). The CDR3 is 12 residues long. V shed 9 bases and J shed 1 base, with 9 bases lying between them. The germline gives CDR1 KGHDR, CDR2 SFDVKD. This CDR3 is CATPRGSYEQYF. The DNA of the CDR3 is TGTGCCACCCCCCGGGGATCCTACGAGCAGTACTTC.

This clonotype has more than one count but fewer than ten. CDR3 loop: CASKPGLAGGKQFF. Here the CDR3 DNA reads TGTGCCAGCAAGCCGGGACTAGCGGGAGGCAAGCAGTTCTTC. J is TRBJ2-1 and V is TRBV7-2; 15 positions agree with TRBD2. The CDR3 totals 14 residues. Germline V gene sequence: CDR1 SGHTA, CDR2 FQGNSA. The junction had 6 bases not matched to a gene; V was cut back by 7 bases and J by 11 bases.

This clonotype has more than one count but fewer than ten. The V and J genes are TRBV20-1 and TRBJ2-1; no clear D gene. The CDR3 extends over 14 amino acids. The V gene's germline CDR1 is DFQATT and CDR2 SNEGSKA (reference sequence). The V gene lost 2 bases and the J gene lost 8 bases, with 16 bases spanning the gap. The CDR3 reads CSARRWELIYEQFF. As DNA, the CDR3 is TGCAGTGCTAGAAGGTGGGAACTTATCTATGAGCAGTTCTTC.

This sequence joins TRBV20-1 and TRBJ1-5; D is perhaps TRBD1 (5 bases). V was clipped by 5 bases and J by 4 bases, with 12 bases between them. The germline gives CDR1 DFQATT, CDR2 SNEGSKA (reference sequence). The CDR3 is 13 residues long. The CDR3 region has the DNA TGCAGTGCTGCGGGGACGGTAAATCAGCCCCAGCATTTT. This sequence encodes CSAAGTVNQPQHF.

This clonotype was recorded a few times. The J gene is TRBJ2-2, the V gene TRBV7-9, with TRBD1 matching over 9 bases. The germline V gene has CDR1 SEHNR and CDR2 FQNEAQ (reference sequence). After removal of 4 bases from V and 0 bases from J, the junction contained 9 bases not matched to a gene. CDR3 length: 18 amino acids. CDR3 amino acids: CASSSRQGGTTNTGELFF. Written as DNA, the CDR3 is TGTGCCAGCAGCTCAAGACAGGGGGGAACTACGAACACCGGGGAGCTGTTTTTT.

The CDR3 region has the DNA TGTGCCAGCAGTCCCTTTGGGGCGGGACAGGGGAGTTCCTACGAGCAGTACTTC. Residues: CASSPFGAGQGSSYEQYF. The chain is built from TRBV12-3 or TRBV12-4 and TRBJ2-7; TRBD1 aligns across 10 bases. Unmatched junction bases numbered 14, after V lost 5 bases and J lost 1 base. The CDR3 is made up of 18 amino acids.

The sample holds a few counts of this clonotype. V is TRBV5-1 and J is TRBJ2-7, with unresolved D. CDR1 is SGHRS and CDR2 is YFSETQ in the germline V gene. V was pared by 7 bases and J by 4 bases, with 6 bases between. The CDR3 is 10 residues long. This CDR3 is CASPSYEQYF. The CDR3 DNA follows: TGCGCCAGCCCATCTTACGAGCAGTACTTC.

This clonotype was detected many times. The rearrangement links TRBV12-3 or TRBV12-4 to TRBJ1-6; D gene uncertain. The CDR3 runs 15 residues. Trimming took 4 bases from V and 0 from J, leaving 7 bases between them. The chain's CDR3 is CASSSGSSYNSPLHF. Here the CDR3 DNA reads TGTGCCAGCAGTTCCGGGAGCTCCTATAATTCACCCCTCCACTTT.

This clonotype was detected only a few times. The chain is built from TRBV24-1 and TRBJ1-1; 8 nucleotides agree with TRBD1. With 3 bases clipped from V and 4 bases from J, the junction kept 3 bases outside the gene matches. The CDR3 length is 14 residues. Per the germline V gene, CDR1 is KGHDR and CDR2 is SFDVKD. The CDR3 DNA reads TGTGCCACCAGTGATCCCACAGGGGGCACTGAAGCTTTCTTT. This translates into CATSDPTGGTEAFF.

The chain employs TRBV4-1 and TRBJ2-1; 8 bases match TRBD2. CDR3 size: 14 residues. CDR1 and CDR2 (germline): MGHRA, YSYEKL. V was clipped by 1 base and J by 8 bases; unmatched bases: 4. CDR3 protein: CASSQARGGHEQFF. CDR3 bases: TGCGCCAGCAGCCAAGCCCGGGGGGGACATGAGCAGTTCTTC.

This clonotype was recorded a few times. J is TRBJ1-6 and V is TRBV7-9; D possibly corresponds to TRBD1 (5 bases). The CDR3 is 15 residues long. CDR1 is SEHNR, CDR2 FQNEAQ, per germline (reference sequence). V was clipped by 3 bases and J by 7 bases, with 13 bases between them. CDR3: CASSFEGRANSPLHF. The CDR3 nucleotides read TGTGCCAGCAGCTTTGAGGGCAGGGCAAATTCACCCCTCCACTTT.